The T cell receptor beta chain under discussion was sequenced for a study of T-cell memory formation after mild COVID-19. General study results and limits: That cross-reactive memory joined was suggested by some responding clones appearing in pre-infection memory. Researchers could not confirm that second-wave clones peaking on day 37 targeted SARS-CoV-2. CD4+ clones that contracted lay mainly in CM and EM; CD8+ ones lay in EMRA.

Comment on this clonotype: Its antigen is undetermined.

The TCR alpha and TCR beta cDNA libraries, bearing sample barcodes and UMIs, were generated by 5'RACE using constant-segment primers. TCRdb passed the 5' RACE reads through MiXCR, listing each CDR3 protein once. The sample consists of fewer than 500,000 distinct CDR3 sequences, around 27% of them appearing once. Sequenced sample: PBMCs or a T cell subset sorted from them (not recorded which). This clonotype originated in an adult woman who had mild COVID-19 (a few samples of this study predate the infection). Cell type and time point are not known.

The CDR3 bases are TGTGCCAGCAGCTGGGAGGTGGGAGCTAACTATGGCTACACCTTC. Translating gives CASSWEVGANYGYTF. The chain combines TRBV5-5 with TRBJ1-2; D gene unclear. Germline lookup yields CDR1 SGHKS and CDR2 YYEKEE (reference sequence). Trimming took 3 bases from V and 0 from J, leaving 12 bases between them. The CDR3 totals 15 residues.